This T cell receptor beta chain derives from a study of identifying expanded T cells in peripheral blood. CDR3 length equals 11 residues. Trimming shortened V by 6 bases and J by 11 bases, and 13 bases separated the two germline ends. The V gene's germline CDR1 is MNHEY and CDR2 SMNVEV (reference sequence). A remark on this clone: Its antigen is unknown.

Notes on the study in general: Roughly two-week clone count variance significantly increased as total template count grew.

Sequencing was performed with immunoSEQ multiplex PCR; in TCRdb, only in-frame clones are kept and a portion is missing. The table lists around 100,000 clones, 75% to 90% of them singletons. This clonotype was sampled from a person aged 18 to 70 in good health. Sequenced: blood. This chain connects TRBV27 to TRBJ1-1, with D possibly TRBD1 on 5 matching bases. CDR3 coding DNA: TGTGCCAGCAGCGGCAGGGTCGGGGCTTTCTTT. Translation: CASSGRVGAFF.